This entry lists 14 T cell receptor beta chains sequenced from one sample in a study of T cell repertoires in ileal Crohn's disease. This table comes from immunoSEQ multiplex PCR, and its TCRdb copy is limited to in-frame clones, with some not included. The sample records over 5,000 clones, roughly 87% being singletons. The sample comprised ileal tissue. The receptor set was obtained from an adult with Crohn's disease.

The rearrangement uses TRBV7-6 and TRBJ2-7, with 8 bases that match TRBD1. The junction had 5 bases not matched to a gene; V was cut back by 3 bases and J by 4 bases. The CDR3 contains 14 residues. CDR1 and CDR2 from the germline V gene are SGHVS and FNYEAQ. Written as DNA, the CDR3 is TGTGCCAGCAGCTTCCAGGGGGCGAGATACGAGCAGTACTTC. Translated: CASSFQGARYEQYF.

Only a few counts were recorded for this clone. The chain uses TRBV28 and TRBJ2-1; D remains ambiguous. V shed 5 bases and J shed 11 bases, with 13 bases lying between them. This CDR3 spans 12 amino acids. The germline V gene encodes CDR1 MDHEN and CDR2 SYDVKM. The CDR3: CASSIAERKQFF. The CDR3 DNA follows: TGTGCCAGCAGTATCGCGGAGCGAAAGCAGTTCTTC.

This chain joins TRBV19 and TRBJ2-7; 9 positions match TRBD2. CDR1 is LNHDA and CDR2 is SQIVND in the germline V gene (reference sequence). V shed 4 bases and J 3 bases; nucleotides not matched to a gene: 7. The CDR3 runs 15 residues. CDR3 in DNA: TGTGCCAGTAGTAAGGGTAGCGGGGGCCTCTACGAGCAGTACTTC. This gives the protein CASSKGSGGLYEQYF.

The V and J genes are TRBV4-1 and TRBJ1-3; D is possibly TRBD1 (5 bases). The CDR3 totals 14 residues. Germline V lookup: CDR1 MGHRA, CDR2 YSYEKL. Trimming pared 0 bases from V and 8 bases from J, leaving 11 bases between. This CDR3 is CASSQDPGRDTIYF. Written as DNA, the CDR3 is TGCGCCAGCAGCCAAGATCCAGGGAGGGACACCATATATTTT.

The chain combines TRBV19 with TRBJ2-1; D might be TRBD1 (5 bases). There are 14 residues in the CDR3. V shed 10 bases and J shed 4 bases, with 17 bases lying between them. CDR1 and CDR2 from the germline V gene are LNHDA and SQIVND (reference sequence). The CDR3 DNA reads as TGTGCCACCTCCGAGACAGCGTCTTACAATGAGCAGTTCTTC. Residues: CATSETASYNEQFF.

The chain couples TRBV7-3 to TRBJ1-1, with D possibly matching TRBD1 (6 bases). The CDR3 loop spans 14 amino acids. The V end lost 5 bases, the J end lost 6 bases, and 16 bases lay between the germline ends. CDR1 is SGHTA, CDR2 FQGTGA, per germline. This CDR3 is CASSREGGYSEAFF. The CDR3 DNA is TGTGCCAGCAGCCGGGAGGGGGGTTATTCTGAAGCTTTCTTT.

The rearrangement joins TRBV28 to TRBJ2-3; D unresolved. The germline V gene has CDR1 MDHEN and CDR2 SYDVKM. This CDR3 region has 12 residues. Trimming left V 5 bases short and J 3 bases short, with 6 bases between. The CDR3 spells CASSPTTDTQYF. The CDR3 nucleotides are TGTGCCAGCAGTCCGACAACAGATACGCAGTATTTT.

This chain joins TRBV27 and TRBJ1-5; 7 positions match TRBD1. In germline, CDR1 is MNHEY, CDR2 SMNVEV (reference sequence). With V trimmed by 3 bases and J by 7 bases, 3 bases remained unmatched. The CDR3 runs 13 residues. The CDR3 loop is CASSLTGSQPQHF. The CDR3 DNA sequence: TGTGCCAGCAGTTTGACAGGGTCCCAGCCCCAGCATTTT.

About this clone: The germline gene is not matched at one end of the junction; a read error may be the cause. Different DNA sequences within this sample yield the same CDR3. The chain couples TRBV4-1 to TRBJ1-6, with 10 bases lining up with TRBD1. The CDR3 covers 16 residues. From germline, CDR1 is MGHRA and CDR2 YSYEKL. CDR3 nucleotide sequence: TGCGCCAGCAGGGGGATCCGGGACAGGGGAAATTCCCCCCTCCACTTT. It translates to CASRGIRDRGNSPLHF.

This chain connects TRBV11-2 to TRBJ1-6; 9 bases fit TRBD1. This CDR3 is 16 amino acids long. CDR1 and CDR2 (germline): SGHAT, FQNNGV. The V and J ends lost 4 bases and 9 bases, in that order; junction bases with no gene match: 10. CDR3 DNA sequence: TGTGCCAGCAGCTCCCAACAGGGGGCGCGGGGTTCACCCCTCCACTTT. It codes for CASSSQQGARGSPLHF.

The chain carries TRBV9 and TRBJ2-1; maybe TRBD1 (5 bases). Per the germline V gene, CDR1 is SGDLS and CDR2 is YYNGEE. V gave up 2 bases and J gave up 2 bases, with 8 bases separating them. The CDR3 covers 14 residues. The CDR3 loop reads CASSVGPAYNEQFF. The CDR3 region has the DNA TGTGCCAGCAGCGTGGGGCCTGCCTACAATGAGCAGTTCTTC.

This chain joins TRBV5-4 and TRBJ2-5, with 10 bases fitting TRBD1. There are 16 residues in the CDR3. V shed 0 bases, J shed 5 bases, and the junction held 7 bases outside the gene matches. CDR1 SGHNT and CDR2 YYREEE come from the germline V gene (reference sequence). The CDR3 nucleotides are TGTGCCAGCAGCTTGGCCGTGACAGGGGGCTTGGAGACCCAGTACTTC. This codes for CASSLAVTGGLETQYF.

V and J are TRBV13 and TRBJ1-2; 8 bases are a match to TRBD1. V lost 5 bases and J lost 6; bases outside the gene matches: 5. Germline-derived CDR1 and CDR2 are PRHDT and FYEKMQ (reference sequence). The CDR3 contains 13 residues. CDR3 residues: CASSAGQGDGYTF. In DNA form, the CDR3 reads TGTGCCAGCAGCGCTGGACAGGGCGATGGCTACACCTTC.

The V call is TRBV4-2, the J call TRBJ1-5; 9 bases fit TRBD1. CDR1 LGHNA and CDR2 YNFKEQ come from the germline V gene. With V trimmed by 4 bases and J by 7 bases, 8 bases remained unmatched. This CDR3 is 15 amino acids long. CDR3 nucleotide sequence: TGTGCCAGCAGCCCCAGCGACAGGGGGGAACAGCCCCAGCATTTT. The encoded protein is CASSPSDRGEQPQHF.